This T cell receptor beta chain was captured in a study of OX40 agonist ivuxolimab in advanced cancers. To note about this clone: No antigen is known for it.

Blood sampling took place at baseline, cycle 4 day 1, and cycle 7 day 1. With 5 bases removed from V and 0 bases from J, the gap between germline ends came to 8 bases. Germline CDR1 reads MNHEY; CDR2 reads SMNVEV (reference sequence). This CDR3 contains 14 residues. General study points: Both blood CD4+ and CD8+ T cells showed clonal growth by week 6 at 0.1 to 3.0 mg/kg. Nonresponders, in some cases, also had low normalized T-cell clonal expansion. Among T cells, CD8+ cells averaged more expanded clones than CD4+ cells.

The repertoire was sequenced with immunoSEQ multiplex PCR; TCRdb's copy has only in-frame clones and lacks some. The repertoire has around 80,000 clones, around 84% of them found once; the top ten carry approximately 7%. The J gene is TRBJ2-1, the V gene TRBV27; D gene ambiguous. The sample was CD4+ or CD8+ T cells sorted from blood, taken in a trial of the OX40 agonist ivuxolimab. The TCR originated in an adult with an advanced solid tumor such as melanoma, head and neck, liver or kidney cancer. The CDR3 here is CASSTVSSYNEQFF. CDR3 in DNA: TGTGCCAGCAGTACTGTGAGCTCCTACAATGAGCAGTTCTTC.